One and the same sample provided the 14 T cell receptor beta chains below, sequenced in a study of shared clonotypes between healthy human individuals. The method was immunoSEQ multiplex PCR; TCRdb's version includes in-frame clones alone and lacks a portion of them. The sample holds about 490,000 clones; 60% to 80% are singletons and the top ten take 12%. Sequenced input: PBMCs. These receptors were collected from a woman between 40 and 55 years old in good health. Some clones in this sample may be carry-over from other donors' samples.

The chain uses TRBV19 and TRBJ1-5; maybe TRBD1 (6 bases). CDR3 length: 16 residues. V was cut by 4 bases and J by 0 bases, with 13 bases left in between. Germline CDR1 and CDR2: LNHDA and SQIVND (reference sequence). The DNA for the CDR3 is TGTGCCAGTAGTAAGGGGGACGGTTATAGCAATCAGCCCCAGCATTTT. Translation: CASSKGDGYSNQPQHF.

As DNA, the CDR3 is TGTGCCAGCACCCGAGGGGGGGACTACGAGCAGTACTTC. Protein: CASTRGGDYEQYF. The V gene is TRBV7-9, the J gene TRBJ2-7, with D possibly being TRBD2 (7 bases). Trimming took off 7 bases at V and 3 bases at J, with 13 bases between the two ends. Germline CDR1 reads SEHNR; CDR2 reads FQNEAQ (reference sequence). The CDR3 is made up of 13 amino acids.

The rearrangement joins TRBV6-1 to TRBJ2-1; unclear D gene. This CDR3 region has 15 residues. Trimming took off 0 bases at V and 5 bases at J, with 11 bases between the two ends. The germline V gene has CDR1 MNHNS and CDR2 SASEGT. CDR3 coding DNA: TGTGCCAGCAGTGAAGCTTGGAACAGAAACAATGAGCAGTTCTTC. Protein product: CASSEAWNRNNEQFF.

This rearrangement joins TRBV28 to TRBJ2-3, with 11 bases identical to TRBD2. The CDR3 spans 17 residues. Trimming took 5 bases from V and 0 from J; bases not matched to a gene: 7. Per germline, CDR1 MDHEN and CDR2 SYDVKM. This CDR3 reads CASSVGLAGYSTDTQYF. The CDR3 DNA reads TGTGCCAGCAGTGTAGGACTAGCGGGCTATAGCACAGATACGCAGTATTTT.

The CDR3 DNA is TGTGCCAGCAGCCAAGTTACCGGCAATCAGCCCCAGCATTTT. Encoded protein: CASSQVTGNQPQHF. The gene calls are TRBV7-8 and TRBJ1-5; no clear D. Trimming cost V 5 bases and J 2 bases, with 10 bases left between them. The CDR3 covers 14 residues. Germline V gene sequence: CDR1 SGHVS, CDR2 FQNEAQ. The full variable domain, its missing parts supplied by reference TRBV7-8 and TRBJ1-5, is GAGVSQSPRYKVAKRGQDVALRCDPISGHVSLFWYQQALGQGPEFLTYFQNEAQLDKSGLPSDRFFAERPEGSVSTLKIQRTQQEDSAVYLCASSQVTGNQPQHFGDGTRLSIL.

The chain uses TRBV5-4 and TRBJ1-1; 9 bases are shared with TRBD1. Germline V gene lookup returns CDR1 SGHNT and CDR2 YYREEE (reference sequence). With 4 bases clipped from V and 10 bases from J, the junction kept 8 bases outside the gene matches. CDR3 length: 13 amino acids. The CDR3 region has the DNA TGTGCCAGCAGCACAAGACAGGGGGTGGGAGCTTTCTTT. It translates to CASSTRQGVGAFF.

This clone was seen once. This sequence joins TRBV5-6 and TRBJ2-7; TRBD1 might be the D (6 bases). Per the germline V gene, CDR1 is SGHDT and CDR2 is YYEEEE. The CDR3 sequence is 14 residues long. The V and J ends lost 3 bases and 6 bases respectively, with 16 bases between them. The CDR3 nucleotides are TGTGCCAGCAGCTCAGACAGGTCCGGATCCGAGCAGTACTTC. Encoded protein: CASSSDRSGSEQYF.

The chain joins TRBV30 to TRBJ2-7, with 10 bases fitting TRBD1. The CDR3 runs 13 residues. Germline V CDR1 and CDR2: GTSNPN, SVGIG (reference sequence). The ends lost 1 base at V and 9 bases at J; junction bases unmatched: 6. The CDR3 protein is CAWSEDRDRGQYF. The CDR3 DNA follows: TGTGCCTGGAGTGAAGACCGGGACAGGGGGCAGTACTTC.

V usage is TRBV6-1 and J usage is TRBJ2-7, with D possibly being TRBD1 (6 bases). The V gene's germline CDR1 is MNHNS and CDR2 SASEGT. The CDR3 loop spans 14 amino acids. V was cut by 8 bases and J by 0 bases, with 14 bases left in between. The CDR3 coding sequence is TGTGCCAGCTCGACAGGTTCGAGCTCCTACGAGCAGTACTTC. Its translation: CASSTGSSSYEQYF.

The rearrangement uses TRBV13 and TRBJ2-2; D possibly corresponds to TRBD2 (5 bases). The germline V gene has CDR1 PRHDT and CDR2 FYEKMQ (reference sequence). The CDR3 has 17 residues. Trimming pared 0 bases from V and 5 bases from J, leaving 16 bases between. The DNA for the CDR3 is TGTGCCAGCAGCTTAGGCGGCGGCCCACGGGGAACCGGGGAGCTGTTTTTT. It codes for CASSLGGGPRGTGELFF.

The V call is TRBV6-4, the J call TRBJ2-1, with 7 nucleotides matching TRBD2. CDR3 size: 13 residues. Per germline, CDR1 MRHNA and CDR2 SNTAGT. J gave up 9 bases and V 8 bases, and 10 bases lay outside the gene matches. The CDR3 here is CASGREMGSEQFF. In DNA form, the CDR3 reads TGTGCCAGCGGGCGGGAGATGGGGAGTGAGCAGTTCTTC.

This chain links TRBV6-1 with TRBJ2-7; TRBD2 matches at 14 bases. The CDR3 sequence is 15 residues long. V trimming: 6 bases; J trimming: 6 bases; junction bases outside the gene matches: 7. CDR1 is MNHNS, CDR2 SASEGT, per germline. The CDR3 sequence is CASSLRGTSGSEQYF. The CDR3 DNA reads TGTGCCAGCAGCCTCCGGGGGACTAGCGGGAGCGAGCAGTACTTC.

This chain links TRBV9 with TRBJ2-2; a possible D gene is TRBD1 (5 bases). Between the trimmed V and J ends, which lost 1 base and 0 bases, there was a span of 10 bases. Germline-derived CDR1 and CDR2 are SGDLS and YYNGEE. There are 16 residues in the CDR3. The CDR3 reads CASSVSPGSNTGELFF. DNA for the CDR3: TGTGCCAGCAGCGTATCCCCAGGGTCGAACACCGGGGAGCTGTTTTTT.

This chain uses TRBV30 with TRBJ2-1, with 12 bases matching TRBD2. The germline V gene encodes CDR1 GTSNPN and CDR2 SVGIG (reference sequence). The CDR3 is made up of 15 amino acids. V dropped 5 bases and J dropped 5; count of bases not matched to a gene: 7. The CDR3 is CAWGVLAGGHNEQFF. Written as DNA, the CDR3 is TGTGCCTGGGGAGTACTAGCGGGAGGACACAATGAGCAGTTCTTC.